The 12 T cell receptor beta chains in this list originate from one sample, sequenced in a study of cytomegalovirus exposure and HLA in healthy donors. Primers: 60 Vbeta forward and 13 Jbeta reverse. TCRdb's table, derived via immunoSEQ multiplex PCR, lists solely in-frame clones and lacks some. The table lists around 130,000 clones, about 80% of them singletons. What was sequenced was PBMCs. All receptors derive from a man in his thirties or forties in good health and CMV-seronegative.

CDR3: CASSPDPRSGELFF. The CDR3 DNA is TGTGCCAGCAGCCCAGATCCCCGGAGCGGGGAGCTGTTTTTT. The V and J genes are TRBV11-3 and TRBJ2-2; no definite D call. Trimming left V 5 bases short and J 7 bases short, with 14 bases between. The CDR3 totals 14 residues. CDR1 is SGHNT, CDR2 YENEEA, per germline.

This chain uses TRBV5-8 with TRBJ2-5, with D tentatively TRBD1 (6 bases). The germline gives CDR1 SGHTS, CDR2 YDEGEE. The CDR3 covers 14 residues. With 2 bases removed from V and 11 bases from J, the gap between germline ends came to 19 bases. This chain's CDR3 is CASSLQQGLWEQYF. In DNA, the CDR3 is TGTGCCAGCAGCTTACAACAGGGCCTATGGGAGCAGTACTTC.

This sequence joins TRBV4-1 and TRBJ2-7; the D gene is possibly TRBD2 (5 bases). V was pared by 1 base and J by 2 bases, with 12 bases between. CDR3 length: 15 residues. CDR1 MGHRA and CDR2 YSYEKL come from the germline V gene. CDR3 nucleotide sequence: TGCGCCAGCAGCCAAGTCAATCGGGGAGCCTACGAGCAGTACTTC. Translating gives CASSQVNRGAYEQYF.

There are a few counts of this clone. V usage is TRBV5-8 and J usage is TRBJ1-1, with 7 bases fitting TRBD1. From germline, CDR1 is SGHTS and CDR2 YDEGEE. The CDR3 runs to 14 residues. With 2 bases clipped from V and 1 base from J, the junction kept 2 bases outside the gene matches. CDR3 in DNA: TGTGCCAGCAGCTTTCGGACAGGGAACACTGAAGCTTTCTTT. Its protein is CASSFRTGNTEAFF.

The chain combines TRBV28 with TRBJ2-7; D unresolved. The CDR3 contains 12 residues. V dropped 5 bases and J dropped 6 bases, with 11 bases sitting between them. Germline CDR1 and CDR2: MDHEN and SYDVKM. The CDR3 coding sequence is TGTGCCAGCAGTCTCCTTTCTCGCGAGCAGTACTTC. This gives the protein CASSLLSREQYF.

The J gene is TRBJ2-3, the V gene TRBV7-9, with D possibly matching TRBD2 (5 bases). Germline CDR1 is SEHNR and CDR2 is FQNEAQ (reference sequence). CDR3 length equals 14 residues. CDR3 amino acids: CADEGNSSTDTQYF. DNA of the CDR3: TGTGCGGACGAGGGCAACTCTAGCACAGATACGCAGTATTTT. The full variable domain, its missing parts supplied by reference TRBV7-9 and TRBJ2-3, is DTGVSQNPRHKITKRGQNVTFRCDPISEHNRLYWYRQTLGQGPEFLTYFQNEAQLEKSRLLSDRFSAERPKGSFSTLEIQRTEQGDSAMYLCADEGNSSTDTQYFGPGTRLTVL.

The rearrangement uses TRBV2 and TRBJ2-7, with 9 bases identical to TRBD1. Per the germline V gene, CDR1 is SNHLY and CDR2 is FYNNEI. The CDR3 has 15 amino acids. The V and J ends lost 5 bases and 0 bases, in that order; junction bases with no gene match: 5. This chain's CDR3 is CASSLDRGNSYEQYF. The CDR3 DNA is TGTGCCAGCAGTTTGGACAGGGGAAACTCCTACGAGCAGTACTTC.

The chain links TRBV5-6 to TRBJ1-1; 7 bases agree with TRBD1. Germline V gene sequence: CDR1 SGHDT, CDR2 YYEEEE. Losses at the gene ends were 1 base for V and 5 bases for J; bases not matched to a gene: 5. CDR3 length: 14 amino acids. The CDR3, as DNA: TGTGCCAGCAGCTTGTTGACAGGGAGGACTGAAGCTTTCTTT. It is translated as CASSLLTGRTEAFF.

The chain recombines TRBV4-3 with TRBJ2-5; TRBD2 matches 10 bases. The J call may not be correct, given that the DNA end is closer to TRBJ2-7. The CDR3 is 16 amino acids. Per the germline V gene, CDR1 is LGHNA and CDR2 is YSLEER. CDR3 nucleotides: TGCGCCAGCAGCCAAGGGCCTAGCGGGAGCTCCTACGAGCAGTACTTC. It codes for CASSQGPSGSSYEQYF.

The gene calls are TRBV19 and TRBJ1-2, with 11 positions matching TRBD1. With V trimmed by 1 base and J by 4 bases, 8 bases remained unmatched. The CDR3 sequence is 17 residues long. Germline V gives CDR1 LNHDA, CDR2 SQIVND (reference sequence). The CDR3: CASSIGLRDRGTYGYTF. DNA for the CDR3: TGTGCCAGTAGTATAGGCCTCCGGGACAGGGGGACCTATGGCTACACCTTC.

This chain connects TRBV5-1 to TRBJ1-2; no reliable D call. The germline V gene encodes CDR1 SGHRS and CDR2 YFSETQ. This CDR3 comprises 11 residues. V lost 0 bases and J 6 bases, leaving 3 bases between the germline ends. As DNA, the CDR3 is TGCGCCAGCAGCTTGGACAATGGCTACACCTTC. Translation gives CASSLDNGYTF.

CDR3 protein: CASSVEGVLTDTQYF. The CDR3 DNA reads TGTGCCAGCAGCGTAGAGGGGGTCCTCACAGATACGCAGTATTTT. The V and J genes are TRBV9 and TRBJ2-3, with D possibly matching TRBD1 (6 bases). Looked up from germline, CDR1 is SGDLS and CDR2 is YYNGEE. V was trimmed by 0 bases and J by 2 bases, leaving 10 bases between them. The CDR3 consists of 15 residues.